The 29 T cell receptor beta chains given below trace back to one sample, sequenced in a study of early T cells in non-severe SARS-CoV-2 infection. TCRdb reprocessed the 5' RACE reads via MiXCR and lists one record per CDR3 protein. Of roughly 57,000 distinct CDR3 sequences listed, less than 15% were seen once; the top ten hold roughly 10%. Specimen: whole blood, collected at baseline. The receptors here all came from an adult who was a healthcare worker with PCR-confirmed SARS-CoV-2 infection or an uninfected control (not recorded which).

The V gene is TRBV15, the J gene TRBJ2-5; 10 bases match TRBD2. Germline values: CDR1 LNHNV, CDR2 YYDKDF (reference sequence). The ends lost 1 base at V and 3 bases at J; junction bases unmatched: 8. The CDR3 extends over 17 amino acids. CDR3 coding DNA: TGTGCCACCAGCAGAGTGCGTCCTAGCGGGGGAGAAGAGACCCAGTACTTC. Its translation is CATSRVRPSGGEETQYF.

This chain links TRBV3-2 with TRBJ2-3; TRBD2 is the table's D call, not checked against the DNA. TRBV3-2 is termed a pseudogene. CDR3 length equals 17 residues. This CDR3 is CASSWTSGSSPSDTQYF. CDR3 nucleotides: TGTGCCAGCAGCTGGACTAGCGGGAGCTCCCCATCGGATACGCAGTATTTT.

This clonotype was found many times. The chain is built from TRBV6-6 and TRBJ2-7; no clear D. The CDR3 is made up of 13 amino acids. V was trimmed by 6 bases and J by 3 bases, leaving 12 bases between them. The germline V gene has CDR1 MNHNY and CDR2 SVGAGI (reference sequence). The chain's CDR3 is CASSPGSSYEQYF. The CDR3 DNA reads TGTGCCAGCAGCCCAGGTTCGAGCTACGAGCAGTACTTC.

The chain employs TRBV7-6 and TRBJ2-1, with no clear D. Per the germline V gene, CDR1 is SGHVS and CDR2 is FNYEAQ. This CDR3 has 14 residues. V was trimmed by 5 bases and J by 8 bases, leaving 16 bases between them. CDR3 nucleotide sequence: TGTGCCAGCAGCCGTAACTCCGAAACAGATGAGCAGTTCTTC. Its protein is CASSRNSETDEQFF.

Within the sample, this clonotype is medium-sized. The V and J genes are TRBV7-9 and TRBJ2-2, with D perhaps TRBD2 (6 bases). Deletions cut 5 bases from V and 3 bases from J, with 13 bases between. The germline V gene has CDR1 SEHNR and CDR2 FQNEAQ (reference sequence). This CDR3 contains 15 residues. For the CDR3, the DNA is TGTGCCAGCAGCCCAGCGGGTCCAGACACCGGGGAGCTGTTTTTT. It translates to CASSPAGPDTGELFF.

This clonotype was seen once. The chain joins TRBV6-5 to TRBJ2-3; no definite D call. The CDR3 consists of 14 residues. The germline gives CDR1 MNHEY, CDR2 SVGAGI. The V end lost 6 bases, the J end lost 0 bases, and 10 bases lay between the germline ends. CDR3 region: CASRRTFSTDTQYF. The DNA of the CDR3 is TGTGCCAGCAGGCGGACCTTTAGCACAGATACGCAGTATTTT.

In this sample, this clonotype turned up a few times. This chain links TRBV10-3 with TRBJ2-5; D gene uncertain. The V end was cut by 3 bases, the J end by 2 bases, with 4 bases between. This CDR3 is 12 amino acids long. Germline V gives CDR1 ENHRY, CDR2 SYGVKD. CDR3 region: CAISEVQETQYF. The CDR3 DNA reads TGTGCCATCAGTGAAGTGCAAGAGACCCAGTACTTC.

There are a few counts of this clonotype. The chain uses TRBV7-3 and TRBJ2-7, with D perhaps matching TRBD1 (5 bases). V was cut by 1 base and J by 5 bases, with 15 bases left in between. Germline loops: CDR1 SGHTA, CDR2 FQGTGA. The CDR3 runs to 15 residues. The DNA of the CDR3 is TGTGCCAGCAGCTTAAATGGCAGGGAAGACCACGAGCAGTACTTC. It encodes CASSLNGREDHEQYF.

V is TRBV20-1 and J is TRBJ2-1; 8 positions agree with TRBD2. CDR1 and CDR2 (germline): DFQATT, SNEGSKA (reference sequence). J was trimmed by 6 bases and V by 5 bases; bases with no gene match: 6. This CDR3 contains 13 residues. CDR3 nucleotide sequence: TGCAGTGCTTCAAGCGGGAGAACCAATGAGCAGTTCTTC. It codes for CSASSGRTNEQFF.

The genes are TRBV29-1 and TRBJ1-1; the D gene is possibly TRBD1 (5 bases). Per the germline V gene, CDR1 is SQVTM and CDR2 is ANQGSEA. Trimming took 6 bases from V and 6 from J, leaving 17 bases between them. CDR3 length: 13 residues. The CDR3 sequence is CSVKGHPNSEAFF. The CDR3 coding sequence is TGCAGCGTGAAAGGACACCCGAATTCTGAAGCTTTCTTT. The full variable domain, in which reference TRBV29-1 and TRBJ1-1 provide the parts outside the CDR3, is SAVISQKPSRDICQRGTSLTIQCQVDSQVTMMFWYRQQPGQSLTLIATANQGSEATYESGFVIDKFPISRPNLTFSTLTVSNMSPEDSSIYLCSVKGHPNSEAFFGQGTRLTVV.

V and J are TRBV4-2 and TRBJ2-7; 12 bases align to TRBD2. This CDR3 contains 17 residues. Germline CDR1 and CDR2: LGHNA and YNFKEQ. Trimming at V came to 3 bases and at J to 1 base, leaving 7 bases not matched to a gene. The CDR3 here is CASSQWTGTSGSYEQYF. The CDR3 region has the DNA TGTGCCAGCAGCCAGTGGACCGGGACTAGCGGGTCCTACGAGCAGTACTTC.

This clonotype was detected ten times or more. The chain has TRBV4-1 and TRBJ2-1; 16 bases line up with TRBD2. The V gene end was trimmed by 4 bases and the J gene end by 9 bases; junction bases not matched to a gene: 6. Looked up from germline, CDR1 is MGHRA and CDR2 is YSYEKL. The CDR3 consists of 16 residues. The CDR3 is CASSPGLAGGQSEQFF. The CDR3 nucleotides are TGCGCCAGCAGCCCGGGACTAGCGGGGGGGCAGAGTGAGCAGTTCTTC.

As regards this clonotype: Relative to the germline gene, one junction end is altered; a read error may explain this. The chain has TRBV5-5 and TRBJ2-5; 9 bases agree with TRBD1. The CDR3 contains 17 residues. Germline-derived CDR1 and CDR2 are SGHKS and YYEKEE (reference sequence). The CDR3 DNA follows: TGTGCCAGCAGCTTGCCCCTGACAGGGGGATCCCAAGAGACTCAGTACTTC. Translated: CASSLPLTGGSQETQYF.

The rearrangement joins TRBV29-1 to TRBJ2-3, with a possible D match to TRBD1 (6 bases). Trimming took 2 bases from V and 3 from J, leaving 15 bases between them. Germline V lookup: CDR1 SQVTM, CDR2 ANQGSEA. The CDR3 runs to 15 residues. The CDR3 DNA follows: TGCAGCGTTGAAATGGCAGGGGTTTGGACAGATACGCAGTATTTT. Its protein is CSVEMAGVWTDTQYF.

The CDR3 bases are TGTGCCAGCAGTCGCTTTTCCTACGAGCAGTACTTC. Amino acid sequence: CASSRFSYEQYF. The rearrangement uses TRBV6-2 or TRBV6-3 and TRBJ2-7; D not resolved. This CDR3 comprises 12 residues. V gave up 5 bases and J gave up 1 base, with 6 bases separating them. Per germline, CDR1 MNHEY and CDR2 SVGEGT.

This rearrangement joins TRBV27 to TRBJ1-3, with 7 nucleotides matching TRBD1. Trimming at V came to 4 bases and at J to 7 bases, leaving 13 bases not matched to a gene. Per germline, CDR1 MNHEY and CDR2 SMNVEV (reference sequence). This CDR3 region has 16 residues. CDR3: CASSSGVPGQRNTIYF. The CDR3, as DNA: TGTGCCAGCAGTTCCGGCGTCCCGGGACAGCGGAACACCATATATTTT.

This clonotype was seen only a few times. CDR3 coding DNA: TGTGCCAGCAGCAAAGAGAGGGGGCGCGGGTACGAGCAGTACTTC. Protein product: CASSKERGRGYEQYF. This rearrangement joins TRBV21-1 to TRBJ2-7; TRBD1, as called in the table, went unchecked against the DNA. TRBV21-1 is an annotated pseudogene. This CDR3 has 15 amino acids.

This clonotype showed up many times. The chain couples TRBV19 to TRBJ1-4; tentatively, D is TRBD1 (5 bases). Germline V gene data show CDR1 as LNHDA and CDR2 as SQIVND (reference sequence). CDR3 length: 13 amino acids. V lost 7 bases and J 3 bases, leaving 9 bases between the germline ends. The CDR3 region has the DNA TGTGCCAGTAACAGGCAGGCTAATGAAAAACTGTTTTTT. Protein sequence: CASNRQANEKLFF.

The chain carries TRBV5-4 and TRBJ2-1, with D unclear. The CDR3 length is 15 residues. The germline CDR1 and CDR2 sequences are SGHNT and YYREEE (reference sequence). V was shortened by 3 bases and J by 4 bases, with 14 bases between the two germline ends. CDR3 in amino acids: CASSSWGRSYNEQFF. CDR3 DNA sequence: TGTGCCAGCAGCTCCTGGGGTAGGTCTTACAATGAGCAGTTCTTC.

This clonotype appeared many times. V usage is TRBV11-3 and J usage is TRBJ2-1, with D uncertain. CDR1 SGHNT and CDR2 YENEEA come from the germline V gene. V was shortened by 5 bases and J by 0 bases, with 2 bases between the two germline ends. The CDR3 extends over 12 amino acids. This chain's CDR3 is CASSTSYNEQFF. The DNA of the CDR3 is TGTGCCAGCAGCACCTCCTACAATGAGCAGTTCTTC.

This clonotype is termed medium-sized (0.01 to 0.1%). The chain has TRBV12-3 or TRBV12-4 and TRBJ1-1; the D is unclear. Trimming removed 4 bases at V and 1 base at J, with 10 bases between. The CDR3 runs to 14 residues. CDR3 sequence (DNA): TGTGCCAGCAGTTACGGAGGAGGGAACACTGAAGCTTTCTTT. Translation gives CASSYGGGNTEAFF.

This chain links TRBV11-2 with TRBJ1-1; 12 bases fit TRBD1. J gave up 5 bases and V 5 bases, and 9 bases lay outside the gene matches. The CDR3 totals 16 residues. Germline V gene lookup returns CDR1 SGHAT and CDR2 FQNNGV. The CDR3 nucleotides are TGTGCCAGCAGCACGGGACAGGGGGCGCGGAGAACTGAAGCTTTCTTT. Protein: CASSTGQGARRTEAFF.

In its sample, this clonotype was seen many times. V and J are TRBV24-1 and TRBJ1-5; D is unresolved. The CDR3 contains 13 residues. CDR1 KGHDR and CDR2 SFDVKD come from the germline V gene. V was trimmed by 0 bases and J by 5 bases, leaving 4 bases between them. The CDR3 DNA sequence: TGTGCCACCAGTGATTTGCTCGATCAGCCCCAGCATTTT. This sequence encodes CATSDLLDQPQHF.

V gene TRBV10-3 combines with J gene TRBJ1-1; TRBD1 might be the D (6 bases). The V gene lost 5 bases and the J gene lost 4 bases, with 14 bases spanning the gap. CDR3 length: 14 amino acids. The germline gives CDR1 ENHRY, CDR2 SYGVKD. CDR3 region: CAISLDSGSTEAFF. The CDR3 DNA sequence: TGTGCCATCAGTCTGGACAGTGGGAGCACTGAAGCTTTCTTT.

This clonotype was seen a handful of times. This CDR3 is CASSQGGDAKNIQYF. The CDR3 DNA reads as TGTGCCAGCAGCCAAGGAGGGGACGCCAAAAACATTCAGTACTTC. This chain uses TRBV12-3 or TRBV12-4 with TRBJ2-4; tentatively, D is TRBD2 (6 bases). Trimming pared 6 bases from V and 1 base from J, leaving 13 bases between. CDR3 length equals 15 residues.

This rearrangement joins TRBV14 to TRBJ2-3; the D is unclear. Germline-derived CDR1 and CDR2 are SGHDN and FVKESK. The V end lost 4 bases, the J end lost 3 bases, and 8 bases lay between the germline ends. The CDR3 totals 13 residues. CDR3 in amino acids: CASSLVPTDTQYF. Written as DNA, the CDR3 is TGTGCCAGCAGCCTTGTGCCAACAGATACGCAGTATTTT.

The chain uses TRBV7-2 and TRBJ1-6; D is unclear. The V gene lost 1 base and the J gene lost 4 bases, with 8 bases spanning the gap. Germline V gene lookup returns CDR1 SGHTA and CDR2 FQGNSA. This CDR3 region has 15 residues. The chain's CDR3 is CASSLDGGYNSPLHF. In nucleotides, the CDR3 is TGTGCCAGCAGCTTAGATGGCGGTTATAATTCACCCCTCCACTTT.

This clonotype came up many times. The gene calls are TRBV7-2 and TRBJ1-2; 8 bases map to TRBD1. The CDR3 sequence is 15 residues long. J was trimmed by 2 bases and V by 4 bases; bases with no gene match: 6. Germline V gene lookup returns CDR1 SGHTA and CDR2 FQGNSA. Here the CDR3 DNA reads TGTGCCAGCAGCTACCGGGACAGGAGAAACTATGGCTACACCTTC. This translates into CASSYRDRRNYGYTF.

This clonotype was seen many times. The rearrangement links TRBV20-1 to TRBJ1-1, with a tentative D call TRBD1 (5 bases). Trimming removed 3 bases from V and 4 bases from J, with 12 bases in between. The CDR3 spans 13 residues. Germline CDR1 reads DFQATT; CDR2 reads SNEGSKA (reference sequence). The DNA for the CDR3 is TGCAGTGCTAGTTCCGGGGGGACCACTGAAGCTTTCTTT. Translating gives CSASSGGTTEAFF.